The 15 T cell receptor beta chains presented below share a single source sample, sequenced in a study of T cell responses to AZD1222 COVID-19 vaccine. The data were produced by immunoSEQ multiplex PCR, yet TCRdb's version contains in-frame clones alone and is incomplete. The table lists some 100,000 clones, roughly nine tenths of them singletons. The input for sequencing was peripheral blood, taken on day 0 of AZD1222 vaccination. Receptors were obtained from an adult in good health.

The J gene is TRBJ1-6, the V gene TRBV7-6; tentatively, D is TRBD1 (6 bases). This CDR3 region has 18 residues. Germline-derived CDR1 and CDR2 are SGHVS and FNYEAQ. The V end lost 0 bases, the J end lost 7 bases, and 19 bases lay between the germline ends. CDR3 protein: CASSLAPRGPGKNSPLHF. The CDR3 nucleotides are TGTGCCAGCAGCTTAGCCCCCAGGGGTCCAGGGAAAAATTCACCCCTCCACTTT. The full variable domain, in which reference TRBV7-6 and TRBJ1-6 provide the parts outside the CDR3, is GAGVSQSPRYKVTKRGQDVALRCDPISGHVSLYWYRQALGQGPEFLTYFNYEAQQDKSGLPNDRFSAERPEGSISTLTIQRTEQRDSAMYRCASSLAPRGPGKNSPLHFGNGTRLTVT.

The chain uses TRBV6-5 and TRBJ1-6; TRBD1 matches 7 bases. The CDR3 totals 14 residues. Germline CDR1 MNHEY, CDR2 SVGAGI. Unmatched junction bases numbered 0, after V lost 2 bases and J lost 5 bases. CDR3 in amino acids: CASSYGQDNSPLHF. The CDR3, as DNA: TGTGCCAGCAGTTACGGACAGGATAATTCACCCCTCCACTTT.

With respect to this clone: A junction boundary mismatches the germline segment, possibly from a read error. The chain recombines TRBV9 with TRBJ1-5; D uncertain. Germline CDR1 reads SGDLS; CDR2 reads YYNGEE. CDR3 length: 13 residues. CDR3 bases: TGTGCCAGCAGCGTAGCTAGCGATCAGCCCCAGCATTTT. It specifies CASSVASDQPQHF.

The genes are TRBV18 and TRBJ1-1; D not certain. Trimming cost V 1 base and J 1 base, with 13 bases left between them. The CDR3 is 16 amino acids. Germline V gene lookup returns CDR1 KGHSH and CDR2 LQKENI. The CDR3 DNA follows: TGTGCCAGCTCACCACGGAGCTCGACCAAGAACACTGAAGCTTTCTTT. Residues: CASSPRSSTKNTEAFF.

The V and J genes are TRBV6-1 and TRBJ1-4; no reliable D call. There are 16 residues in the CDR3. Trimming stripped 2 bases from V and 0 bases from J, with 10 bases between. CDR1 is MNHNS, CDR2 SASEGT, per germline. The CDR3 reads CASSEWYHATNEKLFF. In DNA, the CDR3 is TGTGCCAGCAGTGAATGGTATCATGCAACTAATGAAAAACTGTTTTTT.

V and J are TRBV5-1 and TRBJ1-1, with TRBD1 matching over 7 bases. This CDR3 has 15 residues. Germline values: CDR1 SGHRS, CDR2 YFSETQ. The junction had 7 bases not matched to a gene; V was cut back by 0 bases and J by 5 bases. The CDR3 bases are TGCGCCAGCAGCTTGGGCGGACAGGCAGGGACTGAAGCTTTCTTT. It codes for CASSLGGQAGTEAFF.

The chain couples TRBV2 to TRBJ1-4, with D hard to call. From germline, CDR1 is SNHLY and CDR2 FYNNEI. V was trimmed by 10 bases and J by 6 bases, leaving 12 bases between them. The CDR3 runs to 12 residues. Here the CDR3 DNA reads TGTGCCACCCGGGCCCTCTATGAAAAACTGTTTTTT. Protein product: CATRALYEKLFF.

J is TRBJ2-1 and V is TRBV5-1; TRBD1 aligns across 8 bases. The CDR3 is 15 amino acids. Trimming took 4 bases from V and 1 from J; bases not matched to a gene: 4. Per the germline V gene, CDR1 is SGHRS and CDR2 is YFSETQ. The DNA for the CDR3 is TGCGCCAGCAGCCCTCGACAGGGGTCCTACAATGAGCAGTTCTTC. Residues: CASSPRQGSYNEQFF.

The chain employs TRBV18 and TRBJ2-5, with D uncertain. CDR1 KGHSH and CDR2 LQKENI come from the germline V gene. CDR3 size: 14 residues. V was cut by 3 bases and J by 1 base, with 9 bases left in between. The CDR3 nucleotides are TGTGCCAGCTCACCCGGAAAGGGCCAAGAGACCCAGTACTTC. It specifies CASSPGKGQETQYF. Filled out from reference TRBV18 and TRBJ2-5, the complete variable domain reads NAGVMQNPRHLVRRRGQEARLRCSPMKGHSHVYWYRQLPEEGLKFMVYLQKENIIDESGMPKERFSAEFPKEGPSILRIQQVVRGDSAAYFCASSPGKGQETQYFGPGTRLLVL.

This clone was detected only a few times. The CDR3 nucleotides are TGTGCCAGTAGTATCCTCCCGCCCAACAGGGGTAATGAAAAACTGTTTTTT. This translates into CASSILPPNRGNEKLFF. The genes are TRBV19 and TRBJ1-4; 7 bases are shared with TRBD1. This CDR3 comprises 17 residues. CDR1 and CDR2 (germline): LNHDA, SQIVND (reference sequence). With V trimmed by 3 bases and J by 4 bases, 11 bases remained unmatched.

The chain employs TRBV10-1 and TRBJ2-2, with D perhaps TRBD1 or TRBD2 (5 bases each). Germline assignment: CDR1 WNHNN and CDR2 SYGVQD (reference sequence). V shed 10 bases and J shed 1 base, with 16 bases lying between them. CDR3 length: 15 amino acids. CDR3 region: CATSPGTENTGELFF. The CDR3 DNA reads TGCGCCACTAGCCCGGGGACCGAGAACACCGGGGAGCTGTTTTTT.

V usage is TRBV4-1 and J usage is TRBJ1-2; D is possibly TRBD1 (6 bases). V lost 0 bases and J lost 8, with 10 bases in between. The CDR3 runs to 13 residues. Germline assignment: CDR1 MGHRA and CDR2 YSYEKL. This chain's CDR3 is CASSQERGEGYTF. CDR3 sequence (DNA): TGCGCCAGCAGCCAAGAAAGGGGGGAGGGCTACACCTTC.

This chain links TRBV2 with TRBJ2-1; D gene ambiguous. This CDR3 spans 13 amino acids. Trimming took 4 bases from V and 2 from J, leaving 6 bases between them. Germline-derived CDR1 and CDR2 are SNHLY and FYNNEI. CDR3 sequence (DNA): TGTGCCAGCAGTGGTTCCCCCTACAATGAGCAGTTCTTC. Amino acids: CASSGSPYNEQFF.

The gene calls are TRBV7-8 and TRBJ1-1, with TRBD1 matching 7 bases. In germline, CDR1 is SGHVS, CDR2 FQNEAQ. CDR3 size: 15 residues. V shed 1 base and J 6 bases; nucleotides not matched to a gene: 8. For the CDR3, the DNA is TGTGCCAGCAGCTTAGTTACAAGGGGGCCCCCTGAAGCTTTCTTT. Its protein is CASSLVTRGPPEAFF.

The V gene is TRBV6-6, the J gene TRBJ2-1; D is perhaps TRBD2 (6 bases). V was cut by 6 bases and J by 4 bases, with 13 bases left in between. The CDR3 runs to 14 residues. Per germline, CDR1 MNHNY and CDR2 SVGAGI (reference sequence). The CDR3 nucleotides are TGTGCCAGCAGCCCCGGTCTAGCGTACAATGAGCAGTTCTTC. It is translated as CASSPGLAYNEQFF.